The 14 T cell receptor beta chains given below trace back to one sample, sequenced in a study of response to subunit inactivated influenza vaccine. MiXCR, applied by TCRdb to the RT-PCR reads, yields one record per CDR3 protein. The sample consists of more than 700,000 distinct CDR3 sequences, 21% of them appearing once. The sequencing here drew on PBMCs from blood, taken approximately 5 days after vaccination. The receptors come from a man aged 45 to 65 who received an inactivated influenza vaccine.

V gene TRBV9 combines with J gene TRBJ2-6; D may be TRBD2 (5 bases). V lost 0 bases and J 0 bases, leaving 10 bases between the germline ends. This CDR3 is 17 amino acids long. The germline V gene encodes CDR1 SGDLS and CDR2 YYNGEE. The CDR3 spells CASSVERVFSGANVLTF. CDR3 coding DNA: TGTGCCAGCAGCGTAGAGAGGGTTTTCTCTGGGGCCAACGTCCTGACTTTC.

This clonotype has at least ten counts. The chain uses TRBV29-1 and TRBJ2-7, with D hard to call. Germline CDR1 is SQVTM and CDR2 is ANQGSEA. V was trimmed by 6 bases and J by 4 bases, leaving 16 bases between them. The CDR3 runs to 13 residues. As DNA, the CDR3 is TGCAGCGTCCGGGCCGCGGATCGATACGAGCAGTACTTC. It specifies CSVRAADRYEQYF.

This clonotype came up many times. V usage is TRBV12-3 or TRBV12-4 and J usage is TRBJ2-7; 7 bases are a match to TRBD1. The length of the CDR3 is 12 residues. With V trimmed by 2 bases and J by 6 bases, 1 base remained unmatched. The CDR3, as DNA: TGTGCCAGCAGTTTATCAGGGGGCGAGCAGTACTTC. It codes for CASSLSGGEQYF.

V usage is TRBV7-6 and J usage is TRBJ2-2, with a possible D match to TRBD1 (6 bases). The V gene lost 5 bases and the J gene lost 4 bases, with 14 bases spanning the gap. The CDR3 runs 15 residues. CDR1 SGHVS and CDR2 FNYEAQ come from the germline V gene. The CDR3, as DNA: TGTGCCAGCAGCCCGGGGCAGGGGTCCACCGGGGAGCTGTTTTTT. As protein: CASSPGQGSTGELFF.

In its sample, this clonotype was seen a few times. The chain employs TRBV7-8 and TRBJ2-2; D ambiguous. V lost 5 bases and J lost 7, with 11 bases in between. CDR1 and CDR2 from the germline V gene are SGHVS and FQNEAQ. The CDR3 sequence is 13 residues long. CDR3 amino acids: CASSERRGGELFF. CDR3 nucleotides: TGTGCCAGCAGCGAACGTAGAGGCGGGGAGCTGTTTTTT.

This rearrangement joins TRBV5-6 to TRBJ2-5; D perhaps matches TRBD2 (5 bases). The germline V gene has CDR1 SGHDT and CDR2 YYEEEE. The CDR3 totals 15 residues. Between the trimmed V and J ends, which lost 3 bases and 1 base, there was a span of 13 bases. As DNA, the CDR3 is TGTGCCAGCAGCTCCACTGGGCGGGTCCAAGAGACCCAGTACTTC. Protein: CASSSTGRVQETQYF.

The rearrangement joins TRBV4-2 to TRBJ2-1, with unresolved D. This CDR3 is 13 amino acids long. Germline loops: CDR1 LGHNA, CDR2 YNFKEQ. Trimming took off 0 bases at V and 4 bases at J, with 4 bases between the two ends. CDR3 coding DNA: TGTGCCAGCAGCCAAGATGTATACAATGAGCAGTTCTTC. Translating gives CASSQDVYNEQFF.

Only a few counts were recorded for this clonotype. CDR3 in amino acids: CASSIGQALAKNIQYF. CDR3 nucleotides: TGTGCCAGCAGCATTGGACAGGCCCTAGCCAAAAACATTCAGTACTTC. The rearrangement links TRBV5-8 to TRBJ2-4; 7 bases map to TRBD1. Germline CDR1 reads SGHTS; CDR2 reads YDEGEE. With 4 bases clipped from V and 0 bases from J, the junction kept 7 bases outside the gene matches. The length of the CDR3 is 16 residues.

This clonotype appeared many times. The rearrangement joins TRBV10-3 to TRBJ1-5; TRBD1 agrees at 9 bases. The CDR3 is 14 amino acids. V lost 3 bases to trimming and J lost 7 bases; unmatched junction nucleotides: 4. From germline, CDR1 is ENHRY and CDR2 SYGVKD. Written as DNA, the CDR3 is TGTGCCATCAGTGAACAGGGGGCGAGGCAGCCCCAGCATTTT. Its protein product is CAISEQGARQPQHF.

V is TRBV29-1 and J is TRBJ2-3, with 12 bases matching TRBD2. The CDR3 sequence is 13 residues long. V shed 1 base, J shed 14 bases, and the junction held 7 bases outside the gene matches. CDR1 is SQVTM, CDR2 ANQGSEA, per germline. The CDR3: CSVEAPLAGGLYF. The CDR3 DNA reads as TGCAGCGTTGAAGCTCCTCTAGCGGGGGGGTTGTATTTT.

The rearrangement joins TRBV11-1 to TRBJ1-5; 8 bases agree with TRBD1. Trimming removed 2 bases from V and 2 bases from J; junction bases left unmatched: 11. This CDR3 is built from 18 residues. CDR1 is SGHAT and CDR2 is FQDESV in the germline V gene (reference sequence). CDR3 DNA: TGTGCCAGCAGCTTATCTCCAGGGGGCGGGGGAGGCAATCAGCCCCAGCATTTT. Protein: CASSLSPGGGGGNQPQHF.

The chain uses TRBV27 and TRBJ2-1; the match to TRBD2 covers 7 bases. Germline-derived CDR1 and CDR2 are MNHEY and SMNVEV (reference sequence). CDR3 length: 19 amino acids. The V and J ends lost 6 bases and 12 bases, in that order; junction bases with no gene match: 29. The CDR3 reads CASSTSPGLVKEAPRAQFF. In DNA, the CDR3 is TGTGCCAGCAGCACCTCCCCCGGACTAGTCAAGGAGGCTCCCCGTGCGCAGTTCTTC.

The V gene is TRBV11-2, the J gene TRBJ2-5; D may be TRBD1 (6 bases). CDR1 is SGHAT, CDR2 FQNNGV, per germline. The CDR3 runs 16 residues. The ends were cut back, 1 base at V and 3 bases at J, with 15 bases in the middle. The CDR3 loop reads CASSLGPGHPKETQYF. CDR3 sequence (DNA): TGTGCCAGCAGCTTAGGGCCGGGACACCCGAAAGAGACCCAGTACTTC.

The rearrangement uses TRBV4-2 and TRBJ1-5; D remains ambiguous. CDR1 LGHNA and CDR2 YNFKEQ come from the germline V gene. The ends were cut back, 0 bases at V and 4 bases at J, with 22 bases in the middle. The CDR3 totals 19 residues. CDR3 sequence (DNA): TGTGCCAGCAGCCAAGATAGCCCGGCGGGCGGGTGGTCGAATCAGCCCCAGCATTTT. Translating gives CASSQDSPAGGWSNQPQHF.